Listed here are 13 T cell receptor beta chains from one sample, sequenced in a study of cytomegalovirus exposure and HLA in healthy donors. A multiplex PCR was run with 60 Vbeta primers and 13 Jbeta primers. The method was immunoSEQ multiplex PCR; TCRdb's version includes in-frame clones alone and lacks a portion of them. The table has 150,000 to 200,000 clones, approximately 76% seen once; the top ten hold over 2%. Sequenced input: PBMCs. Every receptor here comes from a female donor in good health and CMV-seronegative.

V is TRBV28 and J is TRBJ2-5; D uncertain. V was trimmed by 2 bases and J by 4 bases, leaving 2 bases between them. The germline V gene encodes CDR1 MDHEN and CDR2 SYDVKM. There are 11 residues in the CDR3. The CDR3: CASSLRETQYF. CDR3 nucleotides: TGTGCCAGCAGTTTACGAGAGACCCAGTACTTC.

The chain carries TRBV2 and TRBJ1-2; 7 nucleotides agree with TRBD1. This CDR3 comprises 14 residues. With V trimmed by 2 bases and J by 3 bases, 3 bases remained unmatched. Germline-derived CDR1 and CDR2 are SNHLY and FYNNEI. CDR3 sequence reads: CASSELGGDYGYTF. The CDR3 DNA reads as TGTGCCAGCAGTGAATTAGGGGGCGACTATGGCTACACCTTC.

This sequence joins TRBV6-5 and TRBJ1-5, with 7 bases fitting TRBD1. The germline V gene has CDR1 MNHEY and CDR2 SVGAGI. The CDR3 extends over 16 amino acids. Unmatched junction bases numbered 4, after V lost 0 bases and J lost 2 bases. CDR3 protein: CASSYSGGQGNQPQHF. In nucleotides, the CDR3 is TGTGCCAGCAGTTACTCGGGTGGACAGGGCAATCAGCCCCAGCATTTT.

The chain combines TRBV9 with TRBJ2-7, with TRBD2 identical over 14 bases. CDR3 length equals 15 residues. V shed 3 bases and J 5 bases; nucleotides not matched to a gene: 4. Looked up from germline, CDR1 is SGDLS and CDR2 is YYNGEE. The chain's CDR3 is CASSAGLAGVNEQYF. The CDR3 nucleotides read TGTGCCAGCAGCGCGGGACTAGCGGGGGTCAACGAGCAGTACTTC.

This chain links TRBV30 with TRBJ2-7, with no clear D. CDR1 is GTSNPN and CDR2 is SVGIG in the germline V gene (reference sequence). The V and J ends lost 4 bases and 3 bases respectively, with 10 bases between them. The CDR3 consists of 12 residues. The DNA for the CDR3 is TGTGCCTGGAAAGGCCAGGTCTACGAGCAGTACTTC. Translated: CAWKGQVYEQYF.

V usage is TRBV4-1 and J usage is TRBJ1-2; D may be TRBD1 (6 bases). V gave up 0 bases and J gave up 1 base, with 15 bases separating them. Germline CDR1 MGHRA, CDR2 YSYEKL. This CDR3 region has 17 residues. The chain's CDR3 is CASSQDAPGTYNYGYTF. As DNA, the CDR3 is TGCGCCAGCAGCCAAGATGCCCCCGGGACATATAACTATGGCTACACCTTC.

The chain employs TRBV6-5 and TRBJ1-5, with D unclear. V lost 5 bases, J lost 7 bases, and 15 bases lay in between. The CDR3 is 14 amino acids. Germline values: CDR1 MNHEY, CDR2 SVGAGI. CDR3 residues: CASSDRERRQPQHF. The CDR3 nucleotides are TGTGCCAGCAGTGACCGGGAGCGAAGGCAGCCCCAGCATTTT.

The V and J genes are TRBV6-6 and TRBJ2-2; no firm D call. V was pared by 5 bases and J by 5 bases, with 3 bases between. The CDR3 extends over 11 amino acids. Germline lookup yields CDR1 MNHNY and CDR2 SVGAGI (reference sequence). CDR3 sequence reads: CASSTTGELFF. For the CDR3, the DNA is TGTGCCAGCAGTACTACCGGGGAGCTGTTTTTT.

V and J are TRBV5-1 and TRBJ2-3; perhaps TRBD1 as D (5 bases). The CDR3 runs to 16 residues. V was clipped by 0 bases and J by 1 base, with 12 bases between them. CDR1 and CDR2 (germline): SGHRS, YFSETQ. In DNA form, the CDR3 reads TGCGCCAGCAGCTTGGACGGGTGGGGCGGCACAGATACGCAGTATTTT. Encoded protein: CASSLDGWGGTDTQYF. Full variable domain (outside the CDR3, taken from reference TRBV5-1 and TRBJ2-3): KAGVTQTPRYLIKTRGQQVTLSCSPISGHRSVSWYQQTPGQGLQFLFEYFSETQRNKGNFPGRFSGRQFSNSRSEMNVSTLELGDSALYLCASSLDGWGGTDTQYFGPGTRLTVL.

The CDR3 bases are TGTGCCAGCAGTGAACTGTTTGGGGGGGCAGGTAATTCACCCCTCCACTTT. It codes for CASSELFGGAGNSPLHF. This rearrangement joins TRBV2 to TRBJ1-6; TRBD1 is a possible D gene (6 bases). Germline V gene data show CDR1 as SNHLY and CDR2 as FYNNEI. The CDR3 length is 17 residues. With 2 bases removed from V and 6 bases from J, the gap between germline ends came to 17 bases. The full variable domain, completed using reference TRBV2 and TRBJ1-6, is EPEVTQTPSHQVTQMGQEVILRCVPISNHLYFYWYRQILGQKVEFLVSFYNNEISEKSEIFDDQFSVERPDGSNFTLKIRSTKLEDSAMYFCASSELFGGAGNSPLHFGNGTRLTVT.

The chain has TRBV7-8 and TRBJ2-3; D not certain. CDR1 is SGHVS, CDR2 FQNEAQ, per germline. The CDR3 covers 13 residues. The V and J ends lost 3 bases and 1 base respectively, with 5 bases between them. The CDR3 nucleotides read TGTGCCAGCAGCTTCCAGGGCACAGATACGCAGTATTTT. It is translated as CASSFQGTDTQYF.

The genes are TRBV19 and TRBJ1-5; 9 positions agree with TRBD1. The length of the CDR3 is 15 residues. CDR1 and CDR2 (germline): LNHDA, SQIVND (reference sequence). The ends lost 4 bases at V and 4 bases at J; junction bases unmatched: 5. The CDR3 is CASSTGQGSNQPQHF. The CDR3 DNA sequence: TGTGCCAGTAGTACAGGACAGGGGAGTAATCAGCCCCAGCATTTT.

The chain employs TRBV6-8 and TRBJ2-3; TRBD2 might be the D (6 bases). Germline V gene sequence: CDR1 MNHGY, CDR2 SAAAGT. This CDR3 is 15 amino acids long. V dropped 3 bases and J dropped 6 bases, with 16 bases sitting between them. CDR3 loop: CASSYRTIPRDTQYF. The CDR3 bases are TGTGCCAGCAGTTATAGGACTATCCCAAGGGATACGCAGTATTTT.